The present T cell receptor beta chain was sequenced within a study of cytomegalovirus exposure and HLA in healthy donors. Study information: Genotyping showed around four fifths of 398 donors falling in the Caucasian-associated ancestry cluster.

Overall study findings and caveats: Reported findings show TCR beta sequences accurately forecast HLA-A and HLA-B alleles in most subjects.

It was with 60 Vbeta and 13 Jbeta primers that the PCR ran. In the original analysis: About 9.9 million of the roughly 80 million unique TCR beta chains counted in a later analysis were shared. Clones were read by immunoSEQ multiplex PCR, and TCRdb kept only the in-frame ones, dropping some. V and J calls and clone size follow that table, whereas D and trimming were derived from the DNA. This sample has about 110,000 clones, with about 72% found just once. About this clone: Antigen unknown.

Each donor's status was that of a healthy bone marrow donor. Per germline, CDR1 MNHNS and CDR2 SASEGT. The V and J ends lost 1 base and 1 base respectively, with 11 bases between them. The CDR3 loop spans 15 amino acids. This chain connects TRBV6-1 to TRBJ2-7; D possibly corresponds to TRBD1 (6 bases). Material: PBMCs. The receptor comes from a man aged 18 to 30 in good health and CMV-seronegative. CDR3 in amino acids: CASSEGVGGSYEQYF. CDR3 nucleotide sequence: TGTGCCAGCAGTGAAGGGGTAGGGGGTTCCTACGAGCAGTACTTC.